The entry below describes one T cell receptor (beta chain). The antigen remains unidentified. This CDR3 is built from 12 residues. V lost 2 bases and J 7 bases, leaving 9 bases between the germline ends. CDR1 MNHNY and CDR2 SVGAGI come from the germline V gene (reference sequence). These data belong to a study of cytomegalovirus exposure and HLA in healthy donors. Overall study findings and caveats: Indistinguishability led to the exclusion of some V segments, TRBV6-2 and TRBV6-3 included. Within the data, a cluster of highly shared sequence variants was likely a sequencing artifact. Donors belonging to an Asian-associated ancestry cluster reportedly showed fewer N-insertions in productive TCRs than the roughly 670-donor mean, according to what a later analysis found.

Use of 60 Vbeta and 13 Jbeta primers characterized the PCR. Libraries were prepared by immunoSEQ multiplex PCR; TCRdb keeps only in-frame clonotypes and omits some of them. Of 120,000 or so clones in the sample, around 75% were seen once. The sequenced sample was PBMCs. This receptor was obtained from a man between 25 and 39 years old in good health and CMV-seronegative. This chain links TRBV6-6 with TRBJ2-7; weak D call: TRBD2 (6 bases). The CDR3 DNA is TGTGCCAGCAGTTACGGAGGGACGGAGCAGTACTTC. It yields the protein CASSYGGTEQYF.